This TCR beta chain stems from a study of CD4+ T cells in melanoma. With regard to this clone: Its target is unknown.

Germline values: CDR1 SGHAT, CDR2 FQNNGV. This CDR3 has 19 residues. Trimming shortened V by 3 bases and J by 0 bases, and 21 bases separated the two germline ends. Only in-frame clones appear in the TCRdb table, and some are missing; sequencing was by immunoSEQ multiplex PCR. The sample includes 15,000 to 20,000 clones, roughly four fifths of them seen just once. Study-wide results and caveats: Neoantigen-specific CD4+ T cells in melanoma reportedly had diverse differentiation states. A reported correlation linked neoantigen-specific CD4+ T cells to CD8+, macrophage and B cell function.

The TCR comes from a human donor with melanoma. The V call is TRBV11-2, the J call TRBJ2-4, with a tentative D call TRBD2 (5 bases). Input material: cells from a culture (not recorded whether cultured in vitro). The CDR3 sequence: CASSLESPGSLLAKNIQYF. CDR3 coding DNA: TGTGCCAGCAGCTTGGAGAGTCCGGGGAGCCTACTAGCCAAAAACATTCAGTACTTC.